The 27 T cell receptor beta chains below all came from one sample that was sequenced in a study of T cells in Graves' hyperthyroidism and ophthalmopathy. RNA transcripts were the template for amplifying TCR beta CDR3 regions. The TCR CDR3 first-round RT-PCR relied on the HTBI primer set. TCRdb redid the calling of the multiplex PCR reads with MiXCR, one entry per CDR3 protein. The table lists under 400,000 distinct CDR3 sequences, around a sixth of them singletons. The specimen was blood. The origin of the receptors is a woman aged 50 to 60 with Graves' hyperthyroidism.

This clonotype was seen repeatedly, ten times or more. The rearrangement uses TRBV20-1 and TRBJ1-2, with a possible D match to TRBD1 (5 bases). There are 15 residues in the CDR3. Trimming removed 1 base from V and 2 bases from J, with 14 bases in between. Germline-derived CDR1 and CDR2 are DFQATT and SNEGSKA (reference sequence). CDR3 nucleotides: TGCAGTGCTAGAGTTACGACAGAACACAACTATGGCTACACCTTC. It is translated as CSARVTTEHNYGYTF.

This clonotype was detected a few times. The chain carries TRBV4-2 and TRBJ2-1; 11 bases map to TRBD2. Germline lookup yields CDR1 LGHNA and CDR2 YNFKEQ. The trim removed 3 bases at V and 3 bases at J, leaving 4 bases unmatched. There are 16 residues in the CDR3. The CDR3 loop reads CASSQTLAGDYNEQFF. DNA for the CDR3: TGTGCCAGCAGCCAGACACTAGCGGGAGACTACAATGAGCAGTTCTTC.

The rearrangement joins TRBV7-2 to TRBJ2-3; 16 nucleotides align to TRBD2. V was pared by 5 bases and J by 0 bases, with 14 bases of the junction left unmatched. This CDR3 has 21 residues. Germline CDR1 reads SGHTA; CDR2 reads FQGNSA. The chain's CDR3 is CASSPLGLAGGKGASTDTQYF. CDR3 in DNA: TGTGCCAGCAGCCCTCTGGGACTAGCGGGAGGGAAGGGTGCGAGCACAGATACGCAGTATTTT. Complete variable domain (other parts from reference TRBV7-2 and TRBJ2-3): GAGVSQSPSNKVTEKGKDVELRCDPISGHTALYWYRQSLGQGLEFLIYFQGNSAPDKSGLPSDRFSAERTGGSVSTLTIQRTQQEDSAVYLCASSPLGLAGGKGASTDTQYFGPGTRLTVL.

This clonotype was observed many times. The chain combines TRBV3-1 with TRBJ1-1, with a possible D match to TRBD1 (6 bases). CDR3 length equals 16 residues. V was shortened by 4 bases and J by 6 bases, with 21 bases between the two germline ends. CDR1 is LGHDT and CDR2 is YNNKEL in the germline V gene (reference sequence). The CDR3: CASSPTGFGGRAEAFF. CDR3 sequence (DNA): TGTGCCAGCAGCCCTACTGGGTTCGGGGGGCGAGCTGAAGCTTTCTTT.

This chain links TRBV7-8 with TRBJ2-2; D is perhaps TRBD2 (7 bases). Deletions cut 1 base from V and 17 bases from J, with 14 bases between. The germline CDR1 and CDR2 sequences are SGHVS and FQNEAQ. The CDR3 is 12 residues long. The CDR3 DNA reads TGTGCCAGCAGCTTAGAGGGGGGGCGCCGTTTTTTT. Its protein is CASSLEGGRRFF.

Only a few counts were recorded for this clonotype. This chain uses TRBV11-2 with TRBJ1-2; TRBD1 matches 8 bases. Germline assignment: CDR1 SGHAT and CDR2 FQNNGV. V trimming: 5 bases; J trimming: 3 bases; junction bases outside the gene matches: 14. The CDR3 has 17 amino acids. This CDR3 is CASSPIRRQGIDYGYTF. The CDR3 DNA follows: TGTGCCAGCAGCCCGATTCGGAGACAGGGGATCGACTATGGCTACACCTTC. The variable domain in full, with the rest retrieved from reference TRBV11-2 and TRBJ1-2, is EAGVAQSPRYKIIEKRQSVAFWCNPISGHATLYWYQQILGQGPKLLIQFQNNGVVDDSQLPKDRFSAERLKGVDSTLKIQPAKLEDSAVYLCASSPIRRQGIDYGYTFGSGTRLTVV.

The chain uses TRBV30 and TRBJ2-3; no firm D call. Germline V CDR1 and CDR2: GTSNPN, SVGIG (reference sequence). V was cut by 7 bases and J by 5 bases, with 10 bases left in between. The CDR3 runs to 11 residues. The DNA of the CDR3 is TGTGCCTCCAAGTCGGTAGATACGCAGTATTTT. Amino acid sequence: CASKSVDTQYF. Looking up the rest from reference TRBV30 and TRBJ2-3 gives the full variable domain: SQTIHQWPATLVQPVGSPLSLECTVEGTSNPNLYWYRQAAGRGLQLLFYSVGIGQISSEVPQNLSASRPQDRQFILSSKKLLLSDSGFYLCASKSVDTQYFGPGTRLTVL.

This clonotype was seen repeatedly, ten times or more. The chain has TRBV11-3 and TRBJ2-1, with 11 bases matching TRBD1. The CDR3 runs 14 residues. V lost 5 bases, J lost 9 bases, and 6 bases stayed unmatched. Germline assignment: CDR1 SGHNT and CDR2 YENEEA. The CDR3 protein is CASSTGTGGSEQFF. As DNA, the CDR3 is TGTGCCAGCAGCACCGGGACAGGGGGTAGTGAGCAGTTCTTC.

This clonotype was seen more than once but under ten times. This sequence joins TRBV25-1 and TRBJ2-7, with D uncertain. This CDR3 comprises 13 residues. CDR1 and CDR2 (germline): MGHDK, SYGVNS. V was clipped by 9 bases and J by 7 bases, with 19 bases between them. CDR3 nucleotides: TGTGCCAGACCGGTTCTCTGGTCCTGGGAGCAGTACTTC. It codes for CARPVLWSWEQYF.

This clonotype was seen a handful of times. The chain uses TRBV30 and TRBJ2-1; possibly TRBD2 for D (5 bases). Trimming took off 0 bases at V and 6 bases at J, with 15 bases between the two ends. The germline gives CDR1 GTSNPN, CDR2 SVGIG (reference sequence). This CDR3 is 15 amino acids long. The chain's CDR3 is CAWSVYLAGVNEQFF. The CDR3 nucleotides are TGTGCCTGGAGTGTATATTTAGCCGGGGTCAATGAGCAGTTCTTC.

This clonotype was detected only a few times. V and J are TRBV6-1 and TRBJ2-7; no firm D call. This CDR3 comprises 14 residues. Trimming pared 1 base from V and 3 bases from J, leaving 10 bases between. Per germline, CDR1 MNHNS and CDR2 SASEGT. CDR3: CASSEEGHLYEQYV. The CDR3, as DNA: TGTGCCAGCAGTGAAGAGGGCCACCTCTACGAGCAGTACGTC.

This clonotype was picked up many times. The chain links TRBV5-1 to TRBJ2-7, with D possibly TRBD2 on 5 matching bases. The germline CDR1 and CDR2 sequences are SGHRS and YFSETQ. Trimming shortened V by 1 base and J by 9 bases, and 11 bases separated the two germline ends. CDR3 length: 12 residues. CDR3 sequence: CASSLYEGLQYF. The CDR3 coding sequence is TGCGCCAGCAGCTTGTACGAGGGATTGCAGTACTTC.

The V call is TRBV29-1, the J call TRBJ1-1; D not resolved. The CDR3 totals 11 residues. Germline V gene sequence: CDR1 SQVTM, CDR2 ANQGSEA. The V gene lost 7 bases and the J gene lost 5 bases, with 11 bases spanning the gap. For the CDR3, the DNA is TGCAGCGGGGAAAGAGGAACTGAAGCTTTCTTT. Amino acid sequence: CSGERGTEAFF.

This clonotype was seen a few times. The chain is built from TRBV5-1 and TRBJ2-2; 7 nucleotides align to TRBD2. The germline CDR1 and CDR2 sequences are SGHRS and YFSETQ. V lost 3 bases to trimming and J lost 7 bases; unmatched junction nucleotides: 9. The CDR3 has 15 amino acids. The CDR3 loop is CASSYYRGDVGELFF. Here the CDR3 DNA reads TGCGCCAGCAGCTACTATCGGGGGGATGTCGGGGAGCTGTTTTTT.

This clonotype showed up many times. The chain combines TRBV20-1 with TRBJ2-1; 8 bases match TRBD2. The CDR3 spans 15 residues. In germline, CDR1 is DFQATT, CDR2 SNEGSKA (reference sequence). The V segment lost 2 bases and the J segment 1 base; nucleotides outside the gene matches: 4. For the CDR3, the DNA is TGCAGTGCTAGACAGGGCGGGGGGTCCTACAATGAGCAGTTCTTC. It translates to CSARQGGGSYNEQFF.

The rearrangement joins TRBV29-1 to TRBJ2-3, with 10 bases lining up with TRBD2. This CDR3 has 15 residues. Trimming at V came to 4 bases and at J to 4 bases, leaving 8 bases not matched to a gene. Germline V gene lookup returns CDR1 SQVTM and CDR2 ANQGSEA. DNA of the CDR3: TGCAGCGTTGGATTGCTAGCGGGAGTTTCAGATACGCAGTATTTT. Translating it yields CSVGLLAGVSDTQYF.

The V call is TRBV2, the J call TRBJ2-6; 8 bases fit TRBD1. Per germline, CDR1 SNHLY and CDR2 FYNNEI. The CDR3 runs to 13 residues. Trimming cost V 9 bases and J 2 bases; bases outside gene matches: 0. CDR3 protein: CARQGAGANVLTF. The CDR3 coding sequence is TGTGCCAGACAGGGGGCTGGGGCCAACGTCCTGACTTTC.

This clonotype occurred many times. This chain joins TRBV6-1 and TRBJ2-7, with unresolved D. V was clipped by 9 bases and J by 5 bases, with 8 bases between them. This CDR3 spans 10 amino acids. The germline gives CDR1 MNHNS, CDR2 SASEGT. The CDR3 nucleotides read TGTGCCAGGAGACTCGACGAGCAGTACTTC. This codes for CARRLDEQYF.

In this sample, this clonotype turned up a few times. The chain has TRBV9 and TRBJ2-5; tentative D call: TRBD2 (5 bases). This CDR3 is 14 amino acids long. Per the germline V gene, CDR1 is SGDLS and CDR2 is YYNGEE. Between the trimmed V and J ends, which lost 1 base and 7 bases, there was a span of 14 bases. CDR3 nucleotides: TGTGCCAGCAGCGTAACCCCTCTCGAGGGGACCCAGTACTTC. Translated: CASSVTPLEGTQYF.

V and J are TRBV5-4 and TRBJ2-3; D tentatively fits TRBD1 or TRBD2 (5 bases each). V was clipped by 4 bases and J by 4 bases, with 13 bases between them. Germline lookup yields CDR1 SGHNT and CDR2 YYREEE (reference sequence). The CDR3 contains 14 residues. The CDR3 region is CASSPQWDPDTQYF. CDR3 nucleotide sequence: TGTGCCAGCAGCCCCCAGTGGGACCCAGATACGCAGTATTTT.

The V gene is TRBV7-9, the J gene TRBJ1-2; D is unclear. Trimming left V 4 bases short and J 3 bases short, with 12 bases between. Germline V gene sequence: CDR1 SEHNR, CDR2 FQNEAQ (reference sequence). This CDR3 comprises 14 residues. The CDR3 nucleotides are TGTGCCAGCAGCTCCCCCGGACGGCACTATGGCTACACCTTC. The encoded protein is CASSSPGRHYGYTF.

This clonotype was seen at least ten times. The chain carries TRBV18 and TRBJ2-7; tentative D call: TRBD1 (5 bases). This CDR3 has 12 residues. Germline V gives CDR1 KGHSH, CDR2 LQKENI. The V end was cut by 6 bases, the J end by 4 bases, with 10 bases between. For the CDR3, the DNA is TGTGCCAGCTCCCTCGGACATTACGAGCAGTACGTC. Translation: CASSLGHYEQYV.

The chain employs TRBV24-1 and TRBJ2-2; D gene uncertain. V shed 2 bases and J shed 4 bases, with 10 bases lying between them. The CDR3 is made up of 15 amino acids. In germline, CDR1 is KGHDR, CDR2 SFDVKD. The CDR3 spells CATSDSGRSTGELFF. CDR3 DNA: TGTGCCACCAGTGATTCCGGACGGAGCACCGGGGAGCTGTTTTTT.

V and J are TRBV28 and TRBJ2-1; 13 bases agree with TRBD2. Germline CDR1 and CDR2: MDHEN and SYDVKM. V was clipped by 4 bases and J by 8 bases; unmatched bases: 8. This CDR3 region has 16 residues. The CDR3 DNA follows: TGTGCCAGCAGTTCCGGACTAGCGGGAGTGGACGATGAGCAGTTCTTC. This sequence encodes CASSSGLAGVDDEQFF.

Worth noting for this clonotype: A much larger clone differs by one base, so this may be a read error. This chain joins TRBV27 and TRBJ2-1; the D gene is possibly TRBD2 (6 bases). From germline, CDR1 is MNHEY and CDR2 SMNVEV (reference sequence). CDR3 length: 13 amino acids. CDR3 sequence reads: CRTGTGPYNGQFF. The CDR3 DNA reads TGTAGGACCGGGACTGGCCCCTACAATGGGCAGTTCTTC.

The chain has TRBV14 and TRBJ2-7; D unresolved. Trimming pared 5 bases from V and 0 bases from J, leaving 5 bases between. This CDR3 is 12 amino acids long. Germline values: CDR1 SGHDN, CDR2 FVKESK. The CDR3 loop is CASSDLSYEQYV. CDR3 DNA: TGTGCCAGCAGCGATCTCTCCTACGAGCAGTACGTC.

This clonotype was observed a handful of times. The rearrangement joins TRBV4-1 to TRBJ2-2; D ambiguous. V shed 2 bases and J shed 6 bases, with 4 bases lying between them. The CDR3 has 12 residues. Looked up from germline, CDR1 is MGHRA and CDR2 is YSYEKL. The CDR3 DNA reads TGCGCCAGCAGCCAATATCCCGGGGAGCTGTTTTTT. Encoded protein: CASSQYPGELFF.